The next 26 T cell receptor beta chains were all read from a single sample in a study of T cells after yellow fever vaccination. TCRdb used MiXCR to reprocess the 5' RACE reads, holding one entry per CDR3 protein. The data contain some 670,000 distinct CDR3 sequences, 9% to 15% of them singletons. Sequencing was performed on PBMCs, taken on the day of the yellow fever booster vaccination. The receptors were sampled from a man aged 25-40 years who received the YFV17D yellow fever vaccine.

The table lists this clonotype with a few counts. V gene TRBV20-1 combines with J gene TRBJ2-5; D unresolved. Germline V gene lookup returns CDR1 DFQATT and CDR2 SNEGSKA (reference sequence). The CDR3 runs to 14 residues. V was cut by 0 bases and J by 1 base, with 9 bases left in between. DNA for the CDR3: TGCAGTGCTAGAGATATCGCGGCCCAAGAGACCCAGTACTTC. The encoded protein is CSARDIAAQETQYF.

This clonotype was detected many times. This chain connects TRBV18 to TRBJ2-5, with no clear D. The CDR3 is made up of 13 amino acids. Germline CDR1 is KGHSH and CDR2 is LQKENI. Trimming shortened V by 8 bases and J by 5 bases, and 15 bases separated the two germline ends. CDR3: CASSPGVGETQYF. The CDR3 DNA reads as TGTGCCAGCAGCCCCGGCGTGGGGGAGACCCAGTACTTC.

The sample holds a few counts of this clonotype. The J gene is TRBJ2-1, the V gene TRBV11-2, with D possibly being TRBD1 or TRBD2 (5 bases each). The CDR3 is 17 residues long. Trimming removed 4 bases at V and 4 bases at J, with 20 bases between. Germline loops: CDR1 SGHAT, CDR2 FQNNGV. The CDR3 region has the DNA TGTGCCAGCAGCTCTAAATCGCGAGGGACCAGATACAATGAGCAGTTCTTC. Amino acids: CASSSKSRGTRYNEQFF. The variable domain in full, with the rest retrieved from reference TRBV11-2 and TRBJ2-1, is EAGVAQSPRYKIIEKRQSVAFWCNPISGHATLYWYQQILGQGPKLLIQFQNNGVVDDSQLPKDRFSAERLKGVDSTLKIQPAKLEDSAVYLCASSSKSRGTRYNEQFFGPGTRLTVL.

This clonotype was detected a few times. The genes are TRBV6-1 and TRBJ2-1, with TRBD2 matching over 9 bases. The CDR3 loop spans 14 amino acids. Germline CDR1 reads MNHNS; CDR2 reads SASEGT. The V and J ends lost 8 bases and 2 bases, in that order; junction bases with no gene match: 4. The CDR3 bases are TGTGCCAGCGAGCGGGAGGTGGCCTACAATGAGCAGTTCTTC. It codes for CASEREVAYNEQFF.

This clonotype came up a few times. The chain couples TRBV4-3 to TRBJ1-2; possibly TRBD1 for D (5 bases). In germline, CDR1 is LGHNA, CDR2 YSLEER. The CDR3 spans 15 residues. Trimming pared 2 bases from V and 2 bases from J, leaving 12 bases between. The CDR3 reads CASSQNPQGNYGYTF. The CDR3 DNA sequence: TGCGCCAGCAGCCAAAACCCTCAGGGCAACTATGGCTACACCTTC.

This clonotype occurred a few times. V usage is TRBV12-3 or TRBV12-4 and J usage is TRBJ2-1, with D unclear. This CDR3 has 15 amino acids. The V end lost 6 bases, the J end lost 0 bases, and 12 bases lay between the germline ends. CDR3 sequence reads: CASREQLSSYNEQFF. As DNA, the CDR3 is TGTGCCAGCAGGGAACAACTAAGCTCCTACAATGAGCAGTTCTTC.

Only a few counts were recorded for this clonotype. CDR3 protein: CASSAHRVGYTF. The CDR3 coding sequence is TGTGCCAGCAGCGCCCACAGGGTTGGCTACACCTTC. The chain couples TRBV7-9 to TRBJ1-2, with a possible D match to TRBD1 (6 bases). V was trimmed by 5 bases and J by 7 bases, leaving 11 bases between them. The CDR3 contains 12 residues. CDR1 and CDR2 from the germline V gene are SEHNR and FQNEAQ (reference sequence). The full variable domain, in which reference TRBV7-9 and TRBJ1-2 provide the parts outside the CDR3, is DTGVSQNPRHKITKRGQNVTFRCDPISEHNRLYWYRQTLGQGPEFLTYFQNEAQLEKSRLLSDRFSAERPKGSFSTLEIQRTEQGDSAMYLCASSAHRVGYTFGSGTRLTVV.

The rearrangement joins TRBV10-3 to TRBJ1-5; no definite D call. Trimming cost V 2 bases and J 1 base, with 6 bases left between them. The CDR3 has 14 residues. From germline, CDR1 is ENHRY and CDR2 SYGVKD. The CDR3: CAISESYSNQPQHF. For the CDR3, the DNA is TGTGCCATCAGTGAGAGTTACAGCAATCAGCCCCAGCATTTT.

This chain's CDR3 is CSARDYQRGTEAFF. The CDR3 region has the DNA TGCAGTGCTAGAGATTATCAGCGGGGCACTGAAGCTTTCTTT. This rearrangement joins TRBV20-1 to TRBJ1-1; D ambiguous. V was trimmed by 0 bases and J by 4 bases, leaving 12 bases between them. CDR1 and CDR2 (germline): DFQATT, SNEGSKA (reference sequence). The CDR3 totals 14 residues.

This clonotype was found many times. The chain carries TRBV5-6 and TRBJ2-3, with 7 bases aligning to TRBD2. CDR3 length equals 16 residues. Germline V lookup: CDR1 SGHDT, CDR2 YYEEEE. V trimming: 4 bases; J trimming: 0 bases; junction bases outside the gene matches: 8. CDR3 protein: CASSRSVGGSTDTQYF. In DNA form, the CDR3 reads TGTGCCAGCAGCCGGTCAGTGGGGGGGAGCACAGATACGCAGTATTTT.

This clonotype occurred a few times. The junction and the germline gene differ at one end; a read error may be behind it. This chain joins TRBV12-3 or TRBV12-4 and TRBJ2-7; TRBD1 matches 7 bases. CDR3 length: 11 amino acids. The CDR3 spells CASRLQGKQHF. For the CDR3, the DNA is TGTGCCAGCAGACTACAGGGGAAGCAACACTTC.

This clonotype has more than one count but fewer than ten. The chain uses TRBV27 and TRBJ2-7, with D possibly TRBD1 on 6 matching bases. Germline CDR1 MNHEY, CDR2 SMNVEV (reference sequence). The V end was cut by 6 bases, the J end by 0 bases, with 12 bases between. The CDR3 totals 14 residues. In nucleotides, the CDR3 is TGTGCCAGCAGACAGGGTTTTCCCTCCTACGAGCAGTACTTC. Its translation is CASRQGFPSYEQYF.

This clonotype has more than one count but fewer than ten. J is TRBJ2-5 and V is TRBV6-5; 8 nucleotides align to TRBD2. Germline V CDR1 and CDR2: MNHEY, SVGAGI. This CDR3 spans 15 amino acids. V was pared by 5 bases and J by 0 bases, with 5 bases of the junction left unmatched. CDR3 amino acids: CASSNLAGHQETQYF. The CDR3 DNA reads TGTGCCAGCAGTAACCTAGCGGGCCACCAAGAGACCCAGTACTTC.

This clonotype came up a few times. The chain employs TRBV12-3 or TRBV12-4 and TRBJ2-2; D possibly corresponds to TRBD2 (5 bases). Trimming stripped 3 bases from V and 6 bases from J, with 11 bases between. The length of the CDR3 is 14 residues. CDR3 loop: CASSFGITAGELFF. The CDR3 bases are TGTGCCAGCAGTTTCGGGATAACGGCCGGGGAGCTGTTTTTT.

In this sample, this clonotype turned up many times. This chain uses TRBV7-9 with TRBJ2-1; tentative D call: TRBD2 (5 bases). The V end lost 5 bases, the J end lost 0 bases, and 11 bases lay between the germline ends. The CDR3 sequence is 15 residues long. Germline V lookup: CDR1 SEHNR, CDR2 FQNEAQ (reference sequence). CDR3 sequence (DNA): TGTGCCAGCAGCCCACGGGGTAGCTCCTACAATGAGCAGTTCTTC. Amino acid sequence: CASSPRGSSYNEQFF.

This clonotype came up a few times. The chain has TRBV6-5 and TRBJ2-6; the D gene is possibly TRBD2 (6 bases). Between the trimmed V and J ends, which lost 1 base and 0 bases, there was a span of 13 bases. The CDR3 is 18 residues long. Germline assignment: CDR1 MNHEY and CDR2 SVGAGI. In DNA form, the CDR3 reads TGTGCCAGCAGTTACTTTACTAGCACTATCTCTGGGGCCAACGTCCTGACTTTC. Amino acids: CASSYFTSTISGANVLTF.

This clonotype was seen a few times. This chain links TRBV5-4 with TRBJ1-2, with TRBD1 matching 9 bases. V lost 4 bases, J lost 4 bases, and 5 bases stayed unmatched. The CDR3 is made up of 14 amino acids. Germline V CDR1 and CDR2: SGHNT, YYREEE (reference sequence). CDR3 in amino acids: CASSIRDRAYGYTF. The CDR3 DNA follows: TGTGCCAGCAGCATCCGGGACAGGGCCTATGGCTACACCTTC.

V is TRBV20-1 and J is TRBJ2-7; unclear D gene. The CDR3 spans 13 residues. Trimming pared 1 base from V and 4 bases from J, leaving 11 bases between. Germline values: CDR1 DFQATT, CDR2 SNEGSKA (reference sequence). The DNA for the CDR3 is TGCAGTGCTAGAGGGGCCACAGTTTACGAGCAGTACTTC. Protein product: CSARGATVYEQYF.

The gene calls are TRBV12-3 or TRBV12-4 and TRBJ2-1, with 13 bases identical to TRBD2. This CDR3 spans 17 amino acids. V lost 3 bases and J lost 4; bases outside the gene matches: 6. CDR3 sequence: CASSFILAGGPYNEQFF. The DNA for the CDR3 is TGTGCCAGCAGTTTTATACTAGCGGGAGGGCCATACAATGAGCAGTTCTTC.

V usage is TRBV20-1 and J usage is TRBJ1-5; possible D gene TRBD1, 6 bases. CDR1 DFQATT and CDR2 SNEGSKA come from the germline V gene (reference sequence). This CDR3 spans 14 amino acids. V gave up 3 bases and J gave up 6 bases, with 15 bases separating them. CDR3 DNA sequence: TGCAGTGCTAGGGGCAGGGGAGTGGGTCAGCCCCAGCATTTT. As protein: CSARGRGVGQPQHF.

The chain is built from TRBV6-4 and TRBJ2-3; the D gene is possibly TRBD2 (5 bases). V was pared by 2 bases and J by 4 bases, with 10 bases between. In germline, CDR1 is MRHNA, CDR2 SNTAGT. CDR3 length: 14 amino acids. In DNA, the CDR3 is TGTGCCAGCAGTGACACCGGGGAGTCAGATACGCAGTATTTT. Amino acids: CASSDTGESDTQYF.

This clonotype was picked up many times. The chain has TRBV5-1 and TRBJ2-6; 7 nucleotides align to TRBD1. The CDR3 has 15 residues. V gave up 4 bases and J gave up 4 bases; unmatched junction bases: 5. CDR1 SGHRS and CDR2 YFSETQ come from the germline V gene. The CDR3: CASSPGQTGANVLTF. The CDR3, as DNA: TGCGCCAGCAGCCCGGGACAGACCGGGGCCAACGTCCTGACTTTC. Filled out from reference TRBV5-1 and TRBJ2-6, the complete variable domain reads KAGVTQTPRYLIKTRGQQVTLSCSPISGHRSVSWYQQTPGQGLQFLFEYFSETQRNKGNFPGRFSGRQFSNSRSEMNVSTLELGDSALYLCASSPGQTGANVLTFGAGSRLTVL.

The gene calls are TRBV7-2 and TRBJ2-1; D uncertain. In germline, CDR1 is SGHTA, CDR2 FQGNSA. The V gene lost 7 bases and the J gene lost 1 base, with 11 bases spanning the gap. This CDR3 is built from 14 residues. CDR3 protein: CASTPDGSYNEQFF. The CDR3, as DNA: TGTGCCAGCACCCCAGATGGGTCCTACAATGAGCAGTTCTTC.

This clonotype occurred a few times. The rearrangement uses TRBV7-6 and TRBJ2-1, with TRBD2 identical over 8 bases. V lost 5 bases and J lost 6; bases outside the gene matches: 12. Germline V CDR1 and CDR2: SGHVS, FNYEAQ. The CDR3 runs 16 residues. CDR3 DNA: TGTGCCAGCAGCCCCGGCCCGCTAGCGGGCAGCAATGAGCAGTTCTTC. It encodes CASSPGPLAGSNEQFF.

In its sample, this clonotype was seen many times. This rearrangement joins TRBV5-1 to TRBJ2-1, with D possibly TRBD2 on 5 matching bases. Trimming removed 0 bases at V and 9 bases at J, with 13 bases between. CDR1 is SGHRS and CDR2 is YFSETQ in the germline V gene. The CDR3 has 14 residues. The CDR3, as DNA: TGCGCCAGCAGCTTGGGGACGATCCGGGGTGAGCAGTTCTTC. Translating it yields CASSLGTIRGEQFF.

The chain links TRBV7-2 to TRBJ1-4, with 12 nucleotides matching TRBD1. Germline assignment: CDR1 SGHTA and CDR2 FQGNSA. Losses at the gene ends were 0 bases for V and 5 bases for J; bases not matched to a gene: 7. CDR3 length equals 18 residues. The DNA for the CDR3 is TGTGCCAGCAGCTTAGCTCGGGGGACAGGGGGCGTGAATGAAAAACTGTTTTTT. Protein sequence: CASSLARGTGGVNEKLFF.